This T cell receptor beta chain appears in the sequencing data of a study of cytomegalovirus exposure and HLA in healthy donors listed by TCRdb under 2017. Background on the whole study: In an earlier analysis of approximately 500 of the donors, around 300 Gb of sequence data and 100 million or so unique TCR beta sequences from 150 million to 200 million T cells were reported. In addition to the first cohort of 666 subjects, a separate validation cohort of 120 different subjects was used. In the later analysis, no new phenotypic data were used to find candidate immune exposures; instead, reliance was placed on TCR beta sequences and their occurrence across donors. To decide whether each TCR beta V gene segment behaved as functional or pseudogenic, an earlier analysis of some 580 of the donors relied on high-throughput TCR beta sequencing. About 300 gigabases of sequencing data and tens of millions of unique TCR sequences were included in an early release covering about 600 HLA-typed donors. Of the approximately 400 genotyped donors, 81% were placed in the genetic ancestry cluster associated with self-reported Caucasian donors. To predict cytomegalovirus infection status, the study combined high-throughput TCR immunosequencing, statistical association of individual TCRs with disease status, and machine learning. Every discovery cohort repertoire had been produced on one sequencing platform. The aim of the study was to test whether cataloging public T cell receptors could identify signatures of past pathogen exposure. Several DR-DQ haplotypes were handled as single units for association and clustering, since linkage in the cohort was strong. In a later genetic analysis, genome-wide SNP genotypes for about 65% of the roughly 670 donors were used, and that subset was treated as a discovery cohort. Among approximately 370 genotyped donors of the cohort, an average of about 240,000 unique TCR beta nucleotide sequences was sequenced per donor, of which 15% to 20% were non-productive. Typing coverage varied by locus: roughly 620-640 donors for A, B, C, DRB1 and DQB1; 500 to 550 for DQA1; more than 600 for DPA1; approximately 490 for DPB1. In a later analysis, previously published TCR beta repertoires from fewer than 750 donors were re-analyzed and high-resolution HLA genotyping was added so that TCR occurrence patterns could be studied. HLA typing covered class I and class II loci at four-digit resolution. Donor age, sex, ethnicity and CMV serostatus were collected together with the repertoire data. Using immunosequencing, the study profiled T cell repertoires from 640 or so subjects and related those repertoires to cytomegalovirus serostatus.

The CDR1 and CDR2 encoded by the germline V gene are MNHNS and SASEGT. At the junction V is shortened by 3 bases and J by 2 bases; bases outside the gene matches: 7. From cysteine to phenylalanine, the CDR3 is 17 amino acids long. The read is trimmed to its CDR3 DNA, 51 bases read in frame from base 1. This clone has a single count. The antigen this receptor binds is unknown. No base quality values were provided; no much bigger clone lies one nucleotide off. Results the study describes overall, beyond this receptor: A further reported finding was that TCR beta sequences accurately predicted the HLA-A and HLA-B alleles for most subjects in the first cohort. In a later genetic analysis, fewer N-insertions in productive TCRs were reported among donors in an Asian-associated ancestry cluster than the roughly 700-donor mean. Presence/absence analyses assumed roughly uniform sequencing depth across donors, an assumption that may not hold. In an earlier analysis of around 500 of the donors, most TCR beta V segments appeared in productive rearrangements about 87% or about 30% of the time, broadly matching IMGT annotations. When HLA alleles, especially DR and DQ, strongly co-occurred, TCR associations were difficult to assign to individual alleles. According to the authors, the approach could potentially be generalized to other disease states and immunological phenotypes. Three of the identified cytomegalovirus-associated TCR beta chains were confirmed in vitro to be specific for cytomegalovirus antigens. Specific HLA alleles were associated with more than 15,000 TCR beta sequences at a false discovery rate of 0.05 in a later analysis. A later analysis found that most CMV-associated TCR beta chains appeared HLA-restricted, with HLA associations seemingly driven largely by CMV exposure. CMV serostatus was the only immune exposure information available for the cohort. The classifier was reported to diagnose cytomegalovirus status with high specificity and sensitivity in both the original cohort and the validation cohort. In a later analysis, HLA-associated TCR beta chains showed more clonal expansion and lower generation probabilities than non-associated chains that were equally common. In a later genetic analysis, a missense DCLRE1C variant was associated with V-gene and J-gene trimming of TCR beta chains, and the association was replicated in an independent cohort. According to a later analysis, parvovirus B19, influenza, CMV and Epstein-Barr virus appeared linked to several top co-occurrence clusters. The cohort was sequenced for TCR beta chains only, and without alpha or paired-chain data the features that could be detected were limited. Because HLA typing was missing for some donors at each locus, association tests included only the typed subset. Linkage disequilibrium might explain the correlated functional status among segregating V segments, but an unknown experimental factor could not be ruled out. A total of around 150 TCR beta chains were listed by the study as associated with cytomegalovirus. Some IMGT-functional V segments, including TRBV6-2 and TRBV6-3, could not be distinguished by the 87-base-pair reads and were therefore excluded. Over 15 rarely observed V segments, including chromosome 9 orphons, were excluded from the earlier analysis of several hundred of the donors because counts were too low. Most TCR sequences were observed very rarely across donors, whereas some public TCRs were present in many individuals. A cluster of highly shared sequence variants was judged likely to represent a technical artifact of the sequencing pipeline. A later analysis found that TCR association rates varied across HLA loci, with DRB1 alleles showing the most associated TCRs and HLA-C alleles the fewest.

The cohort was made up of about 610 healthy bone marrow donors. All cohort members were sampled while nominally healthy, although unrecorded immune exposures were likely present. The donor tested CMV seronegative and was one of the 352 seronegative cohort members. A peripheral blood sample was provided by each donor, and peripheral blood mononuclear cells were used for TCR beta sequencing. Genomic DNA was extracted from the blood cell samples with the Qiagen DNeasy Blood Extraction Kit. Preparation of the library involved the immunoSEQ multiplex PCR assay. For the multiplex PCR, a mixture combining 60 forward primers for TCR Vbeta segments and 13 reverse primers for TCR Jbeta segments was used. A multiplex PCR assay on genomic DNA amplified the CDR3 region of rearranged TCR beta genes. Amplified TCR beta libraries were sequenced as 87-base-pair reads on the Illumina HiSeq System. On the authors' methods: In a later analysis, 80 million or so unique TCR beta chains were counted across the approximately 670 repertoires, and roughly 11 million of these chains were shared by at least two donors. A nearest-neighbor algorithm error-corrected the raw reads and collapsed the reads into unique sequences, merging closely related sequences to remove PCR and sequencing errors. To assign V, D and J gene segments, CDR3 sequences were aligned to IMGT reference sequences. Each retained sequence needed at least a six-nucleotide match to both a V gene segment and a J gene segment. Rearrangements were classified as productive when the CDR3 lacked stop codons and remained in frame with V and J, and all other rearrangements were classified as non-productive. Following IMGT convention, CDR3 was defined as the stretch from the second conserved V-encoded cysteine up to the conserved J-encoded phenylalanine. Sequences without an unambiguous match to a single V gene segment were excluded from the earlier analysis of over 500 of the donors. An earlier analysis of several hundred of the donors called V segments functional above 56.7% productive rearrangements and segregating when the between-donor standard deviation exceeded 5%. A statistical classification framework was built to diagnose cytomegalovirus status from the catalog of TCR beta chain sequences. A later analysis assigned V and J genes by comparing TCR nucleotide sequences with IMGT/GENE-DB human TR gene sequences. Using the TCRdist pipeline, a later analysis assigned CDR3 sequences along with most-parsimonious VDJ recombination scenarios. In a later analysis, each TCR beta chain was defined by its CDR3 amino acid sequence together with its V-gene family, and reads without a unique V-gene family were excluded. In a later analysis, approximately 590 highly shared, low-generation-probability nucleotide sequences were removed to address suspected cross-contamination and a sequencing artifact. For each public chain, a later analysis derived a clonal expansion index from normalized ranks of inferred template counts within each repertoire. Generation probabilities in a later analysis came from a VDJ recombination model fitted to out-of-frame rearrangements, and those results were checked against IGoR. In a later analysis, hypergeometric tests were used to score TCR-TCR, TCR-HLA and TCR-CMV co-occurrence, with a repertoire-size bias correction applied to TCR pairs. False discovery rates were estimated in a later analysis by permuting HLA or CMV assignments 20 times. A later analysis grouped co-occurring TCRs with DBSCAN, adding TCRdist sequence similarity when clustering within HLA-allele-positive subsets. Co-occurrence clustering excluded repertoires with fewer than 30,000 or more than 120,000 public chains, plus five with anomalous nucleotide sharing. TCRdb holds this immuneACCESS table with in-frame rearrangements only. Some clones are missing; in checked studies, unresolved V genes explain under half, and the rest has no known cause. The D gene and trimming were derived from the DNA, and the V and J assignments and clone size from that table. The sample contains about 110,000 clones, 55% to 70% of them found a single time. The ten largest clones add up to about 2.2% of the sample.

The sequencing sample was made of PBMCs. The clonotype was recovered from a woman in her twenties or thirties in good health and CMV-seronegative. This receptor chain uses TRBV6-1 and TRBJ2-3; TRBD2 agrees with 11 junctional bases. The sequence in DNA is TGTGCCAGCAGTGACGGAATAGCGGGAGGGGTCACAGATACGCAGTATTTT. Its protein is CASSDGIAGGVTDTQYF.